What follows is one T cell receptor beta chain and its context. Healthy controls were blood donor buffy coats. Profiled with immunoSEQ multiplex PCR; TCRdb holds only in-frame clones, not every one. Counted here are around 24,000 clones, 74% occurring once; the ten biggest clones make up over 9%. This specimen belongs to a study of STAT5B mutations in CD4+ large granular lymphocyte leukemia. Germline CDR1 is SGHRS and CDR2 is YFSETQ. This CDR3 spans 14 amino acids. Between the trimmed V and J ends, which lost 4 bases and 5 bases, there was a span of 15 bases. The chain employs TRBV5-1 and TRBJ1-2; D is perhaps TRBD1 (6 bases). The TCR originated in a human donor in good health. Specimen: CD4+ T cells from blood buffy coats. CDR3 DNA sequence: TGCGCCAGCAGCCAAATACAGGGAGAGTATGGCTACACCTTC. Encoded protein: CASSQIQGEYGYTF.